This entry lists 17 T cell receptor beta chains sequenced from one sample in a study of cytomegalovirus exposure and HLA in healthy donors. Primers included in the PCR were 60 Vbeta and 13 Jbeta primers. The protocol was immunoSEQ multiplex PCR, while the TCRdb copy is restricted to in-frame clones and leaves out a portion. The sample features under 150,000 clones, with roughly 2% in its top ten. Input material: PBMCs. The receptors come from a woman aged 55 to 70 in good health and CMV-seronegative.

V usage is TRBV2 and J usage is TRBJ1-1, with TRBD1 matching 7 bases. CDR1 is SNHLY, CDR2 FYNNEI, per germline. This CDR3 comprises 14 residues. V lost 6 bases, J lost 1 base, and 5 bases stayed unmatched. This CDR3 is CASRTRQGNTEAFF. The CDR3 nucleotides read TGTGCCAGCAGAACCAGACAGGGGAACACTGAAGCTTTCTTT.

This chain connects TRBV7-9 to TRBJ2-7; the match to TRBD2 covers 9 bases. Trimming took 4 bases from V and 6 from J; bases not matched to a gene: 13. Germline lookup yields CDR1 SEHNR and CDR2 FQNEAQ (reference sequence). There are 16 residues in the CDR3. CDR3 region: CASSSGGLAGPAEQYF. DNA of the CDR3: TGTGCCAGCAGCTCCGGAGGGCTAGCGGGACCGGCCGAGCAGTACTTC.

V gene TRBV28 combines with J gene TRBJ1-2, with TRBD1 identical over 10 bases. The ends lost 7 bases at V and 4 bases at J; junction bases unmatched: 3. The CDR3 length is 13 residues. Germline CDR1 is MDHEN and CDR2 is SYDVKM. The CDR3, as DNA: TGTGCCAGCAAACGGACAGGGGGCTATGGCTACACCTTC. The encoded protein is CASKRTGGYGYTF.

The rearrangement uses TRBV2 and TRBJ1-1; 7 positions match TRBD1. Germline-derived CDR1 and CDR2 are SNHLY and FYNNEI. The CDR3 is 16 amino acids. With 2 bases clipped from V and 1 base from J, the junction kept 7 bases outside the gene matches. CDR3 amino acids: CASSEREGGWNTEAFF. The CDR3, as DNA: TGTGCCAGCAGTGAAAGAGAAGGGGGCTGGAACACTGAAGCTTTCTTT.

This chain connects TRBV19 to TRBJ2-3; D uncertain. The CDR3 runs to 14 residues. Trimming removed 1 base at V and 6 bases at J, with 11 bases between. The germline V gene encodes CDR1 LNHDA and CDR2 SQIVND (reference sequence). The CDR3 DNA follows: TGTGCCAGTAGTATAGGTCCAACCACTGATACGCAGTATTTT. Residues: CASSIGPTTDTQYF.

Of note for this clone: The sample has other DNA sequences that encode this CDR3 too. CDR3 amino acids: CASSLVGGLSAKIAEAFF. The CDR3, as DNA: TGTGCCAGCAGCTTAGTAGGGGGCCTCTCGGCGAAGATCGCTGAAGCTTTCTTT. V and J are TRBV28 and TRBJ1-1; 7 bases fit TRBD1. Germline CDR1 MDHEN, CDR2 SYDVKM. After removal of 6 bases from V and 6 bases from J, the junction contained 22 bases not matched to a gene. The CDR3 sequence is 18 residues long.

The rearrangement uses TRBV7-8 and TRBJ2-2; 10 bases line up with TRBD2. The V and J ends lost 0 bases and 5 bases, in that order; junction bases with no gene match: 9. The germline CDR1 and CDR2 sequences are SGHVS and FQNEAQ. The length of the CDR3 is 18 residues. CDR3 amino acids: CASSLARPAGGYTGELFF. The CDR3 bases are TGTGCCAGCAGCTTAGCGCGTCCAGCGGGAGGGTATACCGGGGAGCTGTTTTTT.

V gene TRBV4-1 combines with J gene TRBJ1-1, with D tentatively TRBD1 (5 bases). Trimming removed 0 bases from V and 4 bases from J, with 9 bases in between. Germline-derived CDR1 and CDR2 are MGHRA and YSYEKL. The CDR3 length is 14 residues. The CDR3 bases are TGCGCCAGCAGCCAAGAGGAGGGGAGCACTGAAGCTTTCTTT. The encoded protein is CASSQEEGSTEAFF.

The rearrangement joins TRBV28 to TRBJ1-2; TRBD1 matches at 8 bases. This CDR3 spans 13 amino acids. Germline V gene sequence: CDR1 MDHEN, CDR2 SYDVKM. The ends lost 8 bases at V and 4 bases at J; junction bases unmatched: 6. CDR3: CASGDRGLYGYTF. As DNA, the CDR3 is TGTGCCAGCGGTGACAGGGGTCTCTATGGCTACACCTTC.

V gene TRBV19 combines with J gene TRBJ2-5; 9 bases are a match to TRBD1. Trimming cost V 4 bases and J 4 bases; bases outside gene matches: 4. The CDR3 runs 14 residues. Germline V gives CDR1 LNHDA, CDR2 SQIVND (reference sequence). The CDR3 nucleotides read TGTGCCAGTAGTAGAGGACAGGGGACAGAGACCCAGTACTTC. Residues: CASSRGQGTETQYF.

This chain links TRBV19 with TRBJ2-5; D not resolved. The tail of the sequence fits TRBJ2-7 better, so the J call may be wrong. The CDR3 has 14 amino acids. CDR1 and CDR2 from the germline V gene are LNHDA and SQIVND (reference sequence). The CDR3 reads CASSRKFPSYEQYF. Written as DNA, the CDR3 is TGTGCCAGTAGCCGTAAGTTCCCCTCCTACGAGCAGTACTTC.

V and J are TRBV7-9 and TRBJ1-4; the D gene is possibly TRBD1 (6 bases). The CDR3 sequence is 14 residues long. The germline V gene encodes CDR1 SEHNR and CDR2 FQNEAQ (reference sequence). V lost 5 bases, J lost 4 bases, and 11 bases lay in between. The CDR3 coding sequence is TGTGCCAGCAGCCTCGGACAGAATAATGAAAAACTGTTTTTT. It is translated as CASSLGQNNEKLFF. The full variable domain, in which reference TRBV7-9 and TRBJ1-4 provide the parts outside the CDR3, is DTGVSQNPRHKITKRGQNVTFRCDPISEHNRLYWYRQTLGQGPEFLTYFQNEAQLEKSRLLSDRFSAERPKGSFSTLEIQRTEQGDSAMYLCASSLGQNNEKLFFGSGTQLSVL.

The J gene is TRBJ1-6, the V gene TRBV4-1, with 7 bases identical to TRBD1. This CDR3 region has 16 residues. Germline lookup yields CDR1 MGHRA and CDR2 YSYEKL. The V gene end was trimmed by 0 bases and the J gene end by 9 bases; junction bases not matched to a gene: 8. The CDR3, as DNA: TGCGCCAGCAGCCAAGATGGCAGGGGGTTAAGTTCACCCCTCCACTTT. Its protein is CASSQDGRGLSSPLHF.

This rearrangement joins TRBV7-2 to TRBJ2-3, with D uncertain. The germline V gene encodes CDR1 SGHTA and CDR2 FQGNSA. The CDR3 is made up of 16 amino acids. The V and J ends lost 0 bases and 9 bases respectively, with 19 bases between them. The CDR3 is CASSLAAGIQIRTQYF. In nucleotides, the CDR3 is TGTGCCAGCAGCTTAGCCGCCGGAATACAGATACGCACGCAGTATTTT.

CDR3 nucleotides: TGTGCCAGCAGCCCTTCTGGAAACACCATATATTTT. Translated, it gives CASSPSGNTIYF. The V call is TRBV28, the J call TRBJ1-3; D gene ambiguous. Germline CDR1 reads MDHEN; CDR2 reads SYDVKM. This CDR3 region has 12 residues. The ends were cut back, 6 bases at V and 1 base at J, with 4 bases in the middle.

The CDR3 region has the DNA TGTGCCAGAAGCTTGGAATCCCCCAGGACAGCCCCAATCGGGGAGCAGTTCTTC. It codes for CARSLESPRTAPIGEQFF. V gene TRBV5-3 combines with J gene TRBJ2-1, with D perhaps matching TRBD1 (6 bases). TRBV5-3 is classed as an ORF, of uncertain function. Trimming pared 0 bases from V and 10 bases from J, leaving 26 bases between. CDR3 length: 18 residues.

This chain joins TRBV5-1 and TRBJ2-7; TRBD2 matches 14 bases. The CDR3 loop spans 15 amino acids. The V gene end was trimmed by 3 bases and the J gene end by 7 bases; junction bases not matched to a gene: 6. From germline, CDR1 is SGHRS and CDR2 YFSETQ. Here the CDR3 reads CASSSTSGRVGEQYF. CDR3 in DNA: TGCGCCAGCAGCTCGACTAGCGGGAGGGTTGGAGAGCAGTACTTC.